What follows are 11 T cell receptor beta chains derived from one specimen sequenced in a study of blood T cell repertoires in COVID-19. Some clones are missing from TCRdb's copy, which holds only in-frame ones; the method was immunoSEQ multiplex PCR. The sample lists approximately 470,000 clones; approximately 83% were seen once. The sample comprised peripheral blood. Source of these receptors: a human donor in a cohort sampled during active COVID-19.

This clone has just a few counts. The chain employs TRBV5-1 and TRBJ1-2; D remains ambiguous. Trimming left V 0 bases short and J 2 bases short, with 8 bases between. The V gene's germline CDR1 is SGHRS and CDR2 YFSETQ. The CDR3 is 14 residues long. The DNA of the CDR3 is TGCGCCAGCAGCTTGGAACGCGCCAACTATGGCTACACCTTC. It codes for CASSLERANYGYTF.

The chain links TRBV28 to TRBJ1-1, with TRBD1 as a possible D gene (5 bases). CDR3 size: 14 residues. V gave up 4 bases and J gave up 3 bases, with 12 bases separating them. Germline V gene lookup returns CDR1 MDHEN and CDR2 SYDVKM. CDR3 residues: CASSSLGGDTEAFF. The CDR3 DNA is TGTGCCAGCAGTTCCTTAGGAGGGGACACTGAAGCTTTCTTT.

In DNA, the CDR3 is TGTGCCAGCAGCCTGGGGGCAGGTTACACAGATACGCAGTATTTT. The encoded protein is CASSLGAGYTDTQYF. The chain joins TRBV7-6 to TRBJ2-3; possibly TRBD1 for D (6 bases). Trimming cost V 5 bases and J 2 bases, with 14 bases left between them. The CDR3 sequence is 15 residues long. Looked up from germline, CDR1 is SGHVS and CDR2 is FNYEAQ.

The chain links TRBV15 to TRBJ2-3, with TRBD2 identical over 9 bases. Looked up from germline, CDR1 is LNHNV and CDR2 is YYDKDF (reference sequence). Germline trimming cut 1 base from V and 4 bases from J; bases unmatched to any gene: 6. This CDR3 has 16 residues. The CDR3 sequence is CATSRAGGRASDTQYF. Written as DNA, the CDR3 is TGTGCCACCAGCAGAGCGGGCGGGAGGGCGTCAGATACGCAGTATTTT.

This clone was seen only a few times. This rearrangement joins TRBV30 to TRBJ1-2, with 11 bases matching TRBD1. CDR1 and CDR2 (germline): GTSNPN, SVGIG (reference sequence). The V segment lost 3 bases and the J segment 3 bases; nucleotides outside the gene matches: 6. There are 15 residues in the CDR3. CDR3 sequence: CAWRGDRGSDYGYTF. In nucleotides, the CDR3 is TGTGCCTGGAGGGGGGACAGGGGGTCCGACTATGGCTACACCTTC.

The rearrangement uses TRBV30 and TRBJ2-1, with 9 bases that match TRBD1. The length of the CDR3 is 13 residues. Unmatched junction bases numbered 6, after V lost 4 bases and J lost 8 bases. The germline V gene has CDR1 GTSNPN and CDR2 SVGIG (reference sequence). The CDR3 loop reads CAWKATGGHEQFF. CDR3 in DNA: TGTGCCTGGAAGGCCACAGGGGGCCATGAGCAGTTCTTC.

The chain is built from TRBV3-1 (or the pseudogene TRBV3-2) and TRBJ2-5, with 8 bases that match TRBD1. V lost 3 bases to trimming and J lost 2 bases; unmatched junction nucleotides: 17. The CDR3 contains 19 residues. Germline values: CDR1 LGHDT, CDR2 YNNKEL (reference sequence). For the CDR3, the DNA is TGTGCCAGCAGCCACGGTCTAAAGGGGCAGGGGGCGCATCAAGAGACCCAGTACTTC. It encodes CASSHGLKGQGAHQETQYF.

V usage is TRBV28 and J usage is TRBJ1-4; 10 bases are shared with TRBD1. Germline CDR1 is MDHEN and CDR2 is SYDVKM. V was clipped by 5 bases and J by 7 bases; unmatched bases: 1. CDR3 size: 13 residues. The CDR3 protein is CASSGQGGEKLFF. The CDR3 coding sequence is TGTGCCAGCAGTGGACAGGGGGGTGAAAAACTGTTTTTT.

V and J are TRBV4-1 and TRBJ2-1; 16 bases agree with TRBD2. CDR3 size: 19 residues. Germline assignment: CDR1 MGHRA and CDR2 YSYEKL. V trimming: 3 bases; J trimming: 7 bases; junction bases outside the gene matches: 12. CDR3: CASSHPGLAGGPNRNEQFF. CDR3 bases: TGCGCCAGCAGCCATCCGGGACTAGCGGGAGGGCCAAACAGGAATGAGCAGTTCTTC.

The V gene is TRBV6-5, the J gene TRBJ1-1; no definite D call. This CDR3 has 12 residues. Germline lookup yields CDR1 MNHEY and CDR2 SVGAGI. V was trimmed by 4 bases and J by 6 bases, leaving 9 bases between them. CDR3 sequence: CASSSGWAEAFF. CDR3 sequence (DNA): TGTGCCAGCAGTTCGGGGTGGGCTGAAGCTTTCTTT.

The genes are TRBV28 and TRBJ2-1, with 8 positions matching TRBD1. Trimming took 2 bases from V and 6 from J; bases not matched to a gene: 6. Per germline, CDR1 MDHEN and CDR2 SYDVKM. The CDR3 extends over 15 amino acids. The CDR3 is CASSLGQGNVNEQFF. As DNA, the CDR3 is TGTGCCAGCAGTTTAGGACAGGGAAACGTCAATGAGCAGTTCTTC.